This TCR beta chain was observed in a study of blood T cells in healthy people across ages. At the level of the study: With template switching, about one barcoded beta molecule was captured per two T cells.

Samples had at least 6 million PBMCs isolated from them. With each sample, at least 6 micrograms of total RNA were extracted. Combining a sample-barcoded 5' primer with a J-beta primer mix, a second PCR ran for roughly 7 to 12 cycles. A template-switch adaptor with 12 random nucleotides tagged each cDNA molecule. One entry per CDR3 protein results from TCRdb running MiXCR on the 5' RACE reads. Of hundreds of thousands of distinct CDR3 sequences listed, about 26% are singletons. Trimming took 5 bases from V and 7 from J, leaving 11 bases between them. This CDR3 is built from 12 residues. CDR1 and CDR2 from the germline V gene are LNHNV and YYDKDF (reference sequence). This sample was shared with a second study, whose subject was T cells of mothers and their children.

This TCR was recovered from a boy between 2 and 15 years old in good health. The V gene is TRBV15, the J gene TRBJ2-5; possible D gene TRBD1, 5 bases. The sample consisted of blood. The CDR3 DNA reads TGTGCCACCAGCCAGGGTTCGGGGACCCAGTACTTC. Its protein product is CATSQGSGTQYF.